This is a list of T cell receptor beta chains from one sample in a study of T-cell reconstitution after alpha-beta-depleted transplantation in children. TCRdb fed the PCR reads into MiXCR, producing one record per CDR3 protein. The sample lists a few hundred thousand distinct CDR3 sequences; under 13% were seen once. Material: PBMCs, obtained before TCRalphabeta/CD19-depleted stem cell transplant. The receptors stem from a child under two years old with acute myeloid leukemia, due to receive a stem cell transplant. CDR3s include the opening cysteine and the closing phenylalanine or tryptophan.

V gene,J gene,CDR3 protein
TRBV24-1,TRBJ2-5,CATSDFNPETQYF
TRBV29-1,TRBJ1-4,CSVIPTNEKLFF
TRBV20-1,TRBJ2-5,CSASVRTGGGETQYF
TRBV20-1,TRBJ2-1,CSARARRNGVSYNEQFF
TRBV6-5,TRBJ1-6,CASSYEGLNSPLHF
TRBV7-9,TRBJ1-1,CASSPGSLALGTEAFF
TRBV11-1,TRBJ2-1,CASSPAREQFF
TRBV5-1,TRBJ2-3,CASSSTGYTDTQYF
TRBV28,TRBJ2-7,CAGSTRGVRAYEQYF
TRBV5-1,TRBJ2-2,CASSLMGEAGELFF
TRBV7-9,TRBJ2-3,CASSLVFGAGGTDTQYF
TRBV3-1,TRBJ2-7,CASSPNGRSYEQYF
TRBV6-5,TRBJ2-3,CASSYSLRPPDTQYF